What follows are 15 T cell receptor beta chains derived from one specimen sequenced in a study of OX40 agonist ivuxolimab in advanced cancers. Sequencing used immunoSEQ multiplex PCR; TCRdb keeps in-frame clones, though not all of them. The sample carries about 80,000 clones, roughly 85% recorded once. Sequences were derived from CD4+ or CD8+ T cells sorted from blood, sampled in a trial of the OX40 agonist ivuxolimab. These receptors were taken from an adult with an advanced solid tumor such as melanoma, head and neck, liver or kidney cancer.

V and J are TRBV9 and TRBJ2-5; tentatively, D is TRBD2 (6 bases). The last part of the DNA fits TRBJ2-7 better; the J call may be wrong. The CDR3 is made up of 17 amino acids. Germline V gives CDR1 SGDLS, CDR2 YYNGEE. CDR3 bases: TGTGCCAGCAGCGTAGGAGTGGCGGGGCGATCTACCTACGAGCAGTACTTC. Translated, it gives CASSVGVAGRSTYEQYF.

This clone was detected only once. CDR3 amino acids: CASGAVKAQAFF. In nucleotides, the CDR3 is TGTGCTAGTGGGGCAGTCAAAGCTCAAGCTTTCTTT. This chain connects TRBV12-5 to TRBJ1-1, with D unclear. With 6 bases removed from V and 9 bases from J, the gap between germline ends came to 14 bases. The CDR3 length is 12 residues. CDR1 LGHNT and CDR2 FRNRAP come from the germline V gene.

V and J are TRBV27 and TRBJ1-2; D perhaps matches TRBD1 (5 bases). Trimming removed 7 bases at V and 4 bases at J, with 13 bases between. CDR1 and CDR2 (germline): MNHEY, SMNVEV (reference sequence). This CDR3 has 13 residues. The CDR3 loop reads CASTGLGVYGYTF. Here the CDR3 DNA reads TGTGCCAGCACCGGGCTAGGGGTCTATGGCTACACCTTC.

This CDR3 is CASAGQREKLFF. For the CDR3, the DNA is TGTGCCAGCGCGGGACAAAGAGAAAAACTGTTTTTT. This chain uses TRBV6-8 with TRBJ1-4; perhaps TRBD1 as D (6 bases). The CDR3 runs to 12 residues. The V gene's germline CDR1 is MNHGY and CDR2 SAAAGT. The ends were cut back, 8 bases at V and 8 bases at J, with 12 bases in the middle.

This sequence joins TRBV7-3 and TRBJ2-3; unclear D gene. Trimming shortened V by 2 bases and J by 4 bases, and 7 bases separated the two germline ends. CDR1 and CDR2 from the germline V gene are SGHTA and FQGTGA. This CDR3 has 13 amino acids. CDR3 DNA sequence: TGTGCCAGCAGCTTAGAAGGTGCAGATACGCAGTATTTT. As protein: CASSLEGADTQYF. Full variable domain (missing parts from reference TRBV7-3 and TRBJ2-3): GAGVSQTPSNKVTEKGKYVELRCDPISGHTALYWYRQSLGQGPEFLIYFQGTGAADDSGLPNDRFFAVRPEGSVSTLKIQRTERGDSAVYLCASSLEGADTQYFGPGTRLTVL.

The V call is TRBV19, the J call TRBJ2-1, with TRBD2 matching over 9 bases. CDR1 is LNHDA, CDR2 SQIVND, per germline (reference sequence). The CDR3 covers 14 residues. J was trimmed by 5 bases and V by 6 bases; bases with no gene match: 5. The chain's CDR3 is CASSATSGDNEQFF. Here the CDR3 DNA reads TGTGCCAGTAGCGCGACTAGCGGAGACAATGAGCAGTTCTTC.

This clone was counted once. The chain combines TRBV29-1 with TRBJ1-1, with D uncertain. V lost 3 bases and J lost 3, with 5 bases in between. CDR3 length: 11 amino acids. Germline-derived CDR1 and CDR2 are SQVTM and ANQGSEA. CDR3 in DNA: TGCAGCGTTGAGATAGACACTGAAGCTTTCTTT. It is translated as CSVEIDTEAFF. Full variable domain (rest looked up from reference TRBV29-1 and TRBJ1-1): SAVISQKPSRDICQRGTSLTIQCQVDSQVTMMFWYRQQPGQSLTLIATANQGSEATYESGFVIDKFPISRPNLTFSTLTVSNMSPEDSSIYLCSVEIDTEAFFGQGTRLTVV.

The rearrangement links TRBV29-1 to TRBJ2-7; no clear D gene. The CDR3 runs to 11 residues. Trimming shortened V by 7 bases and J by 2 bases, and 9 bases separated the two germline ends. Germline-derived CDR1 and CDR2 are SQVTM and ANQGSEA. The CDR3 is CSGGTPYEQYF. CDR3 DNA sequence: TGCAGCGGGGGAACCCCCTACGAGCAGTACTTC.

This chain joins TRBV18 and TRBJ1-1; possible D gene TRBD1, 5 bases. This CDR3 contains 15 residues. V lost 4 bases, J lost 0 bases, and 12 bases lay in between. Germline V gene data show CDR1 as KGHSH and CDR2 as LQKENI. CDR3 residues: CASSLGGGMNTEAFF. The CDR3, as DNA: TGTGCCAGCTCACTTGGGGGGGGTATGAACACTGAAGCTTTCTTT.

This chain connects TRBV7-9 to TRBJ2-2; 14 bases line up with TRBD2. Germline assignment: CDR1 SEHNR and CDR2 FQNEAQ (reference sequence). Trimming cost V 5 bases and J 5 bases; bases outside gene matches: 4. The CDR3 runs 16 residues. The CDR3 DNA follows: TGTGCCAGCAGCCCGGGACTAGCGGGAGCAACCGGGGAGCTGTTTTTT. It is translated as CASSPGLAGATGELFF. Variable domain in full (rest from reference TRBV7-9 and TRBJ2-2): DTGVSQNPRHKITKRGQNVTFRCDPISEHNRLYWYRQTLGQGPEFLTYFQNEAQLEKSRLLSDRFSAERPKGSFSTLEIQRTEQGDSAMYLCASSPGLAGATGELFFGEGSRLTVL.

This clone was detected a few times. The V call is TRBV23-1, the J call TRBJ2-7, with 8 positions matching TRBD1. TRBV23-1 is an ORF; its function is uncertain. The CDR3 consists of 13 residues. V was clipped by 1 base and J by 5 bases; unmatched bases: 1. CDR3 amino acids: CASSQYRGNEQYF. As DNA, the CDR3 is TGCGCCAGCAGTCAATACAGGGGGAACGAGCAGTACTTC.

The chain uses TRBV19 and TRBJ2-7, with 7 bases fitting TRBD1. Germline loops: CDR1 LNHDA, CDR2 SQIVND (reference sequence). The CDR3 length is 15 residues. J lost 4 bases, V lost 4 bases, and 10 bases had no gene match. CDR3 coding DNA: TGTGCCAGTAGTAAGTACAGGGGATCCGAATACGAGCAGTACTTC. Protein: CASSKYRGSEYEQYF.

The CDR3: CASSLGPPPLHF. The CDR3 bases are TGTGCCAGCAGCTTAGGTCCCCCACCCCTCCACTTT. The V and J genes are TRBV7-9 and TRBJ1-6; D gene unclear. This CDR3 spans 12 amino acids. V lost 1 base and J lost 11, with 6 bases in between. Germline CDR1 is SEHNR and CDR2 is FQNEAQ (reference sequence).

V is TRBV6-1 and J is TRBJ2-1, with 10 bases matching TRBD2. The CDR3 totals 15 residues. V lost 6 bases and J lost 3; bases outside the gene matches: 5. Germline lookup yields CDR1 MNHNS and CDR2 SASEGT. CDR3 in DNA: TGTGCCAGCAGCGACCGACTAGCGGGCTACAATGAGCAGTTCTTC. Translation gives CASSDRLAGYNEQFF.

The gene calls are TRBV5-1 and TRBJ2-3; 8 positions match TRBD2. V was clipped by 5 bases and J by 3 bases; unmatched bases: 8. The CDR3 covers 15 residues. Germline V gives CDR1 SGHRS, CDR2 YFSETQ. In DNA, the CDR3 is TGCGCCAGCAGGCCGGGGGGGCCGAGAACAGATACGCAGTATTTT. The encoded protein is CASRPGGPRTDTQYF.